This TCR beta chain was obtained from a study of cytomegalovirus exposure and HLA in healthy donors. Study overall: Falling in the Caucasian-associated ancestry cluster were 80% to 85% of a few hundred genotyped donors. Study-wide points: Most TCR sequences were uncommon, yet certain public TCRs appeared in many donors.

PCR involved 60 Vbeta and 13 Jbeta primers. The assay was immunoSEQ multiplex PCR, and TCRdb's table has in-frame clones only and misses some. There are over 70,000 clones in the sample; around four fifths occur only once, and around 2.6% lies in the top ten. Germline loops: CDR1 MDHEN, CDR2 SYDVKM. V shed 6 bases and J 7 bases; nucleotides not matched to a gene: 8. The CDR3 is 14 residues long. This clone was recorded a few times. The antigen is not known. This chain uses TRBV28 with TRBJ1-4; the match to TRBD1 covers 7 bases. This clonotype originated in a male donor in good health and CMV-seropositive. Sequencing was carried out using PBMCs. The CDR3 DNA reads as TGTGCCAGCAGCCAGGGGGGATGGAGTGAAAAACTGTTTTTT. It codes for CASSQGGWSEKLFF.